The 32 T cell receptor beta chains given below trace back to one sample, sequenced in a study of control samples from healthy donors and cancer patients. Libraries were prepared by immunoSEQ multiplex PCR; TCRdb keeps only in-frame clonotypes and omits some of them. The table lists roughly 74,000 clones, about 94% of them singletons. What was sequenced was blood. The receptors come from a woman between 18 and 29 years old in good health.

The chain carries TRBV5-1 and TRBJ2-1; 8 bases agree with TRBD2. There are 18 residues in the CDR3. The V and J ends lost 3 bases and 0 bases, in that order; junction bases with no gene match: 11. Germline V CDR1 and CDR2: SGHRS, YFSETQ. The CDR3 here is CASSSGPGGLGSYNEQFF. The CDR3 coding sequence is TGCGCCAGCAGCTCCGGGCCCGGGGGACTAGGCTCCTACAATGAGCAGTTCTTC.

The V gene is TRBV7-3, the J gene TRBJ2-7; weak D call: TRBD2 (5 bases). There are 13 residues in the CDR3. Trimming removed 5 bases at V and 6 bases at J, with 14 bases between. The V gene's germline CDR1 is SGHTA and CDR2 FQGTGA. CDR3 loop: CASSPNRGGEQYF. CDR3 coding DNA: TGTGCCAGCAGCCCTAACCGGGGTGGCGAGCAGTACTTC.

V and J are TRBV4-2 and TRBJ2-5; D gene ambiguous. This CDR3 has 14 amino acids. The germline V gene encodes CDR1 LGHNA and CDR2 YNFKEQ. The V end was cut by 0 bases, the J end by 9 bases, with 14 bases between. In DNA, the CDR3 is TGTGCCAGCAGCCAAGACGAAGGGCGTCGAGCCCAGTACTTC. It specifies CASSQDEGRRAQYF.

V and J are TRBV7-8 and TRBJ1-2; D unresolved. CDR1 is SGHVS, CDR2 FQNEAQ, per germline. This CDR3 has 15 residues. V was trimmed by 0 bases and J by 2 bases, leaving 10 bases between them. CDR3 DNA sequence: TGTGCCAGCAGCTTAGCTCCGACACCGAACTATGGCTACACCTTC. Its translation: CASSLAPTPNYGYTF. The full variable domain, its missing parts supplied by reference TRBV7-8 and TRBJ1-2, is GAGVSQSPRYKVAKRGQDVALRCDPISGHVSLFWYQQALGQGPEFLTYFQNEAQLDKSGLPSDRFFAERPEGSVSTLKIQRTQQEDSAVYLCASSLAPTPNYGYTFGSGTRLTVV.

CDR3 coding DNA: TGTGCCAGCAGCCTAGCGGGACAGCAGATTTATGGCTACACCTTC. Its protein is CASSLAGQQIYGYTF. V usage is TRBV5-6 and J usage is TRBJ1-2, with 7 bases lining up with TRBD1. Germline V lookup: CDR1 SGHDT, CDR2 YYEEEE. CDR3 length: 15 residues. V shed 4 bases and J 5 bases; nucleotides not matched to a gene: 11.

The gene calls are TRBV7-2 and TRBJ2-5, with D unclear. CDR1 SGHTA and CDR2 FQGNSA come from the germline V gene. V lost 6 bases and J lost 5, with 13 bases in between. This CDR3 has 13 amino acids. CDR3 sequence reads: CASRFSPSETQYF. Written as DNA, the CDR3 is TGTGCCAGCAGATTTTCCCCCAGCGAGACCCAGTACTTC. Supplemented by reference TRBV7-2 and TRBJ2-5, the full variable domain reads GAGVSQSPSNKVTEKGKDVELRCDPISGHTALYWYRQSLGQGLEFLIYFQGNSAPDKSGLPSDRFSAERTGGSVSTLTIQRTQQEDSAVYLCASRFSPSETQYFGPGTRLLVL.

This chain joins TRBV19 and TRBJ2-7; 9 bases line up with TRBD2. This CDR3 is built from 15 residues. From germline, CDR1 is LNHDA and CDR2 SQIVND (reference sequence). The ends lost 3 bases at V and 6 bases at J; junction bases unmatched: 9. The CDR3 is CASSINSGGGSEQYF. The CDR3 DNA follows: TGTGCCAGTAGTATCAATAGCGGGGGTGGGTCCGAGCAGTACTTC.

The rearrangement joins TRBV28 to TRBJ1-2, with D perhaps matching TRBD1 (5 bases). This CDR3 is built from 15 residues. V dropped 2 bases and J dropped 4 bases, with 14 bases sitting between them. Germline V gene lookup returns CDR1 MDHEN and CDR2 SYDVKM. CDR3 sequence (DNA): TGTGCCAGCAGTTTAGGGAGGTTGGGACTCTATGGCTACACCTTC. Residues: CASSLGRLGLYGYTF.

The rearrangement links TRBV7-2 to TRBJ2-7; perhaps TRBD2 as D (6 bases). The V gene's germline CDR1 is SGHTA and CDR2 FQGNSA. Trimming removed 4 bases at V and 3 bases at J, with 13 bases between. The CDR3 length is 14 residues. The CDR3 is CASSSQRGGYEQYF. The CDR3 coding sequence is TGTGCCAGCAGCTCCCAAAGGGGAGGCTACGAGCAGTACTTC.

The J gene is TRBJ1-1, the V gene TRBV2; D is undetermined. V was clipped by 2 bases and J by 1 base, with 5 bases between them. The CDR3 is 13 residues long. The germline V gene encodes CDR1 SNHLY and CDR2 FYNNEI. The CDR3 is CASSERGNTEAFF. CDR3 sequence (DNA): TGTGCCAGCAGTGAACGGGGGAACACTGAAGCTTTCTTT.

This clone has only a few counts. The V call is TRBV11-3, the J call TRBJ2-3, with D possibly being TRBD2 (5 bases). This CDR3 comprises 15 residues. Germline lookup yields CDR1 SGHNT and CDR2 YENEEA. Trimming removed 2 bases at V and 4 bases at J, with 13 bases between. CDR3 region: CASSLSSGSPDTQYF. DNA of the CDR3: TGTGCCAGCAGCTTAAGTTCGGGGAGTCCAGATACGCAGTATTTT.

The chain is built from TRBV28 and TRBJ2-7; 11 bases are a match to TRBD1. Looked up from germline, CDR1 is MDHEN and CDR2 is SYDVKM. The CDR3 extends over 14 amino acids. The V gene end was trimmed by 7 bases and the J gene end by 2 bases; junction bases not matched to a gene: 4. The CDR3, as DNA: TGTGCCAGCACCGGGGGACAGGGGGCCTACGAGCAGTACTTC. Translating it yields CASTGGQGAYEQYF.

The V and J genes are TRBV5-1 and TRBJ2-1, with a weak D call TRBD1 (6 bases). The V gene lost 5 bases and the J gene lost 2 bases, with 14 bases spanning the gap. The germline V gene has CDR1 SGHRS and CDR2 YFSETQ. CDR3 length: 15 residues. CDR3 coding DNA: TGCGCCAGCAGTCCTGCTAGGGGGACCTACAATGAGCAGTTCTTC. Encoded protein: CASSPARGTYNEQFF. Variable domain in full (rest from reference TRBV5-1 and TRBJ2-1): KAGVTQTPRYLIKTRGQQVTLSCSPISGHRSVSWYQQTPGQGLQFLFEYFSETQRNKGNFPGRFSGRQFSNSRSEMNVSTLELGDSALYLCASSPARGTYNEQFFGPGTRLTVL.

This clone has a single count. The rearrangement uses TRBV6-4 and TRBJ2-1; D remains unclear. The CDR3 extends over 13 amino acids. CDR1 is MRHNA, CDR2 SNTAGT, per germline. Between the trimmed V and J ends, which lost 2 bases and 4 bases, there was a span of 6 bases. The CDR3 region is CASSDPVYNEQFF. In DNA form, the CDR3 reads TGTGCCAGCAGTGACCCAGTGTACAATGAGCAGTTCTTC.

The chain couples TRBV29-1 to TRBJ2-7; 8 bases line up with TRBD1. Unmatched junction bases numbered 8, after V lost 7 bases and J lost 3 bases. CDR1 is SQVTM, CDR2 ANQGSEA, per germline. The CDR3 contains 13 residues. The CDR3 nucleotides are TGCAGCGGAGGACAGGGCGGCGGCTACGAGCAGTACTTC. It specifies CSGGQGGGYEQYF.

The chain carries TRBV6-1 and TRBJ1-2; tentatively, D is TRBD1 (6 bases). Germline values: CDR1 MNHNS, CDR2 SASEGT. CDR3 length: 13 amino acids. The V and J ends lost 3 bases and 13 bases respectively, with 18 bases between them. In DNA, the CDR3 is TGTGCCAGCAGTGAGCCCTCTCCCCCCAGGGGCACCTTC. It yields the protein CASSEPSPPRGTF.

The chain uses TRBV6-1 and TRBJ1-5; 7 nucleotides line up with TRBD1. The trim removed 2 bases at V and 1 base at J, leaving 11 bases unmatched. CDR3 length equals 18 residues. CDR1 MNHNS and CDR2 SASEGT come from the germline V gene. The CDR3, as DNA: TGTGCCAGCAGTGAATGGGCAGGGGGTACGGGGAGCAATCAGCCCCAGCATTTT. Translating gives CASSEWAGGTGSNQPQHF.

The CDR3 is CASSAGGGSYNEQFF. For the CDR3, the DNA is TGTGCCAGCAGCGCCGGAGGGGGCTCCTACAATGAGCAGTTCTTC. The V gene is TRBV7-3, the J gene TRBJ2-1, with D possibly being TRBD1 or TRBD2 (6 bases each). In germline, CDR1 is SGHTA, CDR2 FQGTGA. Trimming took 5 bases from V and 0 from J, leaving 11 bases between them. There are 15 residues in the CDR3.

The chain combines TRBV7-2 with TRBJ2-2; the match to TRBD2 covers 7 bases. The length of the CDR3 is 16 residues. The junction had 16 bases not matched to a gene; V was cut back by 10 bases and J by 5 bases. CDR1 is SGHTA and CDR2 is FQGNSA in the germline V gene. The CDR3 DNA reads TGTGCCACAACGAGATTAGGTTGGGGGGGGACCGGGGAGCTGTTTTTT. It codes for CATTRLGWGGTGELFF.

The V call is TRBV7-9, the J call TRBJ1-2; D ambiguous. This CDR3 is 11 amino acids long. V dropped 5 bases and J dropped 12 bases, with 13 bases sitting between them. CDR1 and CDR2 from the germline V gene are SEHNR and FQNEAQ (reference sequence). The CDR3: CASSPTPFDTF. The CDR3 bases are TGTGCCAGCAGCCCAACCCCGTTCGACACCTTC.

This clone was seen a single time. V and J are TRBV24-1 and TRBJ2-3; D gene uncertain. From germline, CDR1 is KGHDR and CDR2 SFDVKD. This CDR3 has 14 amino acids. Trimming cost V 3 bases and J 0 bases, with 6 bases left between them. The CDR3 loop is CATSDGYSTDTQYF. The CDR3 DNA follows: TGTGCCACCAGTGATGGCTATAGCACAGATACGCAGTATTTT.

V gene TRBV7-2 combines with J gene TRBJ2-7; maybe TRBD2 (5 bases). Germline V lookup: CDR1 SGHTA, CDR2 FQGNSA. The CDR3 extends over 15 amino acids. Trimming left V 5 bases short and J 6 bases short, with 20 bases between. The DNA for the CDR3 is TGTGCCAGCAGCCAGAGTTCGATATTAGCGCCCGAGCAGTACTTC. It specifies CASSQSSILAPEQYF.

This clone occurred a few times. The CDR3 spells CASSASTGGGSPLHF. The DNA for the CDR3 is TGTGCCAGCAGTGCCTCGACAGGGGGTGGATCACCCCTCCACTTT. The rearrangement joins TRBV27 to TRBJ1-6, with 9 positions matching TRBD1. The CDR3 contains 15 residues. V dropped 5 bases and J dropped 10; count of bases not matched to a gene: 9. Per the germline V gene, CDR1 is MNHEY and CDR2 is SMNVEV (reference sequence).

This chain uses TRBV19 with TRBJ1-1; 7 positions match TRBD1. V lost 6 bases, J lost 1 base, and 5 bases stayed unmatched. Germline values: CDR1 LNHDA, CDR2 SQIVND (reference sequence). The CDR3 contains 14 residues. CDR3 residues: CASRTGQKNTEAFF. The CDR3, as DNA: TGTGCCAGTAGAACGGGACAGAAGAACACTGAAGCTTTCTTT.

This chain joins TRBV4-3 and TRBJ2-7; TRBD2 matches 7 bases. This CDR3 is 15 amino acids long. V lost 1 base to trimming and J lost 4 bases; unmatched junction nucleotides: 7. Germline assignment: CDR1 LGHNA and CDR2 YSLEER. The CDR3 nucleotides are TGCGCCAGCAGCCAAGTTGGGGGAGGGGATTACGAGCAGTACTTC. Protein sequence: CASSQVGGGDYEQYF.

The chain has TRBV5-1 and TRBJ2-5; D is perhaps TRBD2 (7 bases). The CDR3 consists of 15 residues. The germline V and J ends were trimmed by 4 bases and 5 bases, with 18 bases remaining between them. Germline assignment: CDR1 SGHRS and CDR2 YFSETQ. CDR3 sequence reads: CASSSLRGGSETQYF. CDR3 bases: TGCGCCAGCAGCAGCTTGAGGGGGGGCTCGGAGACCCAGTACTTC.

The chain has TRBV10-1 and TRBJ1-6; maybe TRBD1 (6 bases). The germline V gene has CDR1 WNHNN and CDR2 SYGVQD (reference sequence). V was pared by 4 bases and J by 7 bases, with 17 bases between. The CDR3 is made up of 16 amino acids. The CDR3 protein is CASSGIGPQGNSPLHF. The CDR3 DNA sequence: TGCGCCAGCAGTGGGATCGGACCACAGGGAAATTCACCCCTCCACTTT.

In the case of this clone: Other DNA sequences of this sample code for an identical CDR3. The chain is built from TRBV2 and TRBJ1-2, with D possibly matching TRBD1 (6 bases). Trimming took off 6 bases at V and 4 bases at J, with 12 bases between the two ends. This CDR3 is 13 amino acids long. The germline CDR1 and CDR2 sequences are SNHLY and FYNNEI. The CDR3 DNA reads TGTGCCAGCAGCAGGACAGCCTCCTATGGCTACACCTTC. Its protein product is CASSRTASYGYTF.

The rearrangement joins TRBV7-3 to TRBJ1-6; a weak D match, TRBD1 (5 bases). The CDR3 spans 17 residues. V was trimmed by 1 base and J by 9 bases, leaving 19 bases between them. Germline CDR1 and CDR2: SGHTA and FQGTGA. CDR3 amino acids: CASSLIQVRKVCSPLHF. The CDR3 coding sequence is TGTGCCAGCAGCTTAATACAGGTCAGGAAGGTATGTTCACCCCTCCACTTT.

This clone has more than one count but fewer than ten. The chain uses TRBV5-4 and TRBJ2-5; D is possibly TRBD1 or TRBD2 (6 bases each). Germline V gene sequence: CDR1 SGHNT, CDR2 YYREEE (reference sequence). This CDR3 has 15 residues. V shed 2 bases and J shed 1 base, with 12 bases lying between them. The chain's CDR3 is CASSFIRGPQETQYF. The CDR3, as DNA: TGTGCCAGCAGCTTTATCCGGGGGCCCCAAGAGACCCAGTACTTC.

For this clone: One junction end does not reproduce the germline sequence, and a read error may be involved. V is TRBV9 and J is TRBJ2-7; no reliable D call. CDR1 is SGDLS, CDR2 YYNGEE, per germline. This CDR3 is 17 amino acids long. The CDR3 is CASSVGRPVSASDEQYF. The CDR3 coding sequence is TGTGCCAGCAGCGTAGGGCGGCCGGTAAGCGCCTCCGACGAGCAGTACTTC.

CDR3 loop: CASSSDSSYEQYF. CDR3 bases: TGTGCCAGCAGCTCCGACAGCTCCTACGAGCAGTACTTC. The V and J genes are TRBV5-4 and TRBJ2-7; D may be TRBD1 (5 bases). The germline CDR1 and CDR2 sequences are SGHNT and YYREEE (reference sequence). Trimming cost V 3 bases and J 0 bases, with 7 bases left between them. This CDR3 contains 13 residues.